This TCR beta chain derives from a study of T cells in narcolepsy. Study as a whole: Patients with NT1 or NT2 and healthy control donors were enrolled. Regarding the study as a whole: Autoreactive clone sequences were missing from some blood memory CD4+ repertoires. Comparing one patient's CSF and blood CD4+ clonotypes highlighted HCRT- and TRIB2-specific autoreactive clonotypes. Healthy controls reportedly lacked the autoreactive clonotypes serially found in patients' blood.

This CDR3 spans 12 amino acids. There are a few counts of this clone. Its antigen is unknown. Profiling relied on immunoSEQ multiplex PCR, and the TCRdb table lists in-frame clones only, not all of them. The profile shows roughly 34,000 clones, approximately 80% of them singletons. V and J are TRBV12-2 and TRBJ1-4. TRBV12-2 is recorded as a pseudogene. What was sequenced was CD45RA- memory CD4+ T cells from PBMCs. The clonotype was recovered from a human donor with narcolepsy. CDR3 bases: TGTGCAAGTCGCCCCCCGAGGGAGGAACTGTTTTTT. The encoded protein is CASRPPREELFF.